The 16 T cell receptor beta chains presented below share a single source sample, sequenced in a study of T cells after yellow fever vaccination. TCRdb fed the 5' RACE reads into MiXCR, producing one record per CDR3 protein. Seen here are about 250,000 distinct CDR3 sequences, around 3.5% observed once, and the top ten hold about a fifth. Sequencing used PBMCs, obtained 15 days after the yellow fever booster vaccination. The receptors were gathered from a man aged 18 to 35 who received the YFV17D yellow fever vaccine.

This clonotype has at least ten counts. This chain connects TRBV5-1 to TRBJ2-7; 8 bases match TRBD1. Germline V lookup: CDR1 SGHRS, CDR2 YFSETQ. V shed 0 bases, J shed 6 bases, and the junction held 2 bases outside the gene matches. The CDR3 contains 13 residues. CDR3 protein: CASSLDQGAEQYF. CDR3 DNA: TGCGCCAGCAGCTTGGATCAGGGGGCCGAGCAGTACTTC.

This clonotype was detected many times. This chain joins TRBV18 and TRBJ2-3, with D unresolved. The CDR3 length is 17 residues. Germline CDR1 KGHSH, CDR2 LQKENI. Deletions cut 6 bases from V and 2 bases from J, with 21 bases between. The DNA of the CDR3 is TGTGCCAGCTCCCAACCCCCCTGGCGGACCCACACAGATACGCAGTATTTT. Its protein is CASSQPPWRTHTDTQYF. Full variable domain (rest looked up from reference TRBV18 and TRBJ2-3): NAGVMQNPRHLVRRRGQEARLRCSPMKGHSHVYWYRQLPEEGLKFMVYLQKENIIDESGMPKERFSAEFPKEGPSILRIQQVVRGDSAAYFCASSQPPWRTHTDTQYFGPGTRLTVL.

At least ten counts were recorded for this clonotype. The chain recombines TRBV12-3 or TRBV12-4 with TRBJ2-7; 11 bases line up with TRBD2. V shed 6 bases and J 0 bases; nucleotides not matched to a gene: 22. This CDR3 has 21 residues. CDR3 nucleotide sequence: TGTGCCAGCAGCCCCAGCGGACTAGCGGGCGCCGGCGTCGGGAGCTCCTACGAGCAGTACTTC. Translating gives CASSPSGLAGAGVGSSYEQYF.

This clonotype was detected only a few times. The chain links TRBV5-4 to TRBJ2-3; no clear D gene. This CDR3 region has 16 residues. CDR1 SGHNT and CDR2 YYREEE come from the germline V gene (reference sequence). With 0 bases removed from V and 0 bases from J, the gap between germline ends came to 11 bases. This chain's CDR3 is CASSLALGRSTDTQYF. CDR3 sequence (DNA): TGTGCCAGCAGCTTGGCCCTGGGCAGAAGCACAGATACGCAGTATTTT.

The V gene is TRBV5-1, the J gene TRBJ2-7; 9 bases fit TRBD2. The CDR3 is 15 amino acids. Unmatched junction bases numbered 4, after V lost 2 bases and J lost 1 base. Per germline, CDR1 SGHRS and CDR2 YFSETQ. The CDR3 nucleotides are TGCGCCAGCAGCTTATTAGCGGGGGAGTCCTACGAGCAGTACTTC. This encodes CASSLLAGESYEQYF.

This clonotype was observed at least ten times. V and J are TRBV5-1 and TRBJ2-7; TRBD1 agrees at 7 bases. Germline CDR1 reads SGHRS; CDR2 reads YFSETQ. The trim removed 3 bases at V and 7 bases at J, leaving 10 bases unmatched. The CDR3 length is 14 residues. The CDR3 DNA reads TGCGCCAGCAGCTCCCGGGACAGTGGTTTGGAGCAGTACTTC. The encoded protein is CASSSRDSGLEQYF.

V is TRBV4-1 and J is TRBJ1-5, with a weak D call TRBD1 (5 bases). V lost 3 bases, J lost 1 base, and 7 bases lay in between. The CDR3 has 14 residues. From germline, CDR1 is MGHRA and CDR2 YSYEKL. CDR3 in DNA: TGCGCCAGCAGCCATGCAGGGAGCAATCAGCCCCAGCATTTT. It encodes CASSHAGSNQPQHF.

The chain recombines TRBV5-6 with TRBJ2-5, with D perhaps assigned TRBD1 or TRBD2 (6 bases each). There are 14 residues in the CDR3. With 3 bases removed from V and 5 bases from J, the gap between germline ends came to 14 bases. Germline V gene data show CDR1 as SGHDT and CDR2 as YYEEEE. The CDR3 is CASSSPVGGETQYF. CDR3 bases: TGTGCCAGCAGCTCGCCCGTAGGGGGGGAGACCCAGTACTTC.

This clonotype was observed at least ten times. The rearrangement links TRBV7-2 to TRBJ2-7; TRBD2 aligns across 8 bases. Per germline, CDR1 SGHTA and CDR2 FQGNSA. The V segment lost 5 bases and the J segment 0 bases; nucleotides outside the gene matches: 9. This CDR3 spans 16 amino acids. The CDR3 DNA sequence: TGTGCCAGCAGCGCACTAGCGGCGCGAACCTCCTACGAGCAGTACTTC. It is translated as CASSALAARTSYEQYF.

This clonotype was found many times. V usage is TRBV7-3 and J usage is TRBJ2-1, with 10 bases fitting TRBD1. Germline CDR1 reads SGHTA; CDR2 reads FQGTGA. After removal of 6 bases from V and 0 bases from J, the junction contained 2 bases not matched to a gene. The CDR3 spans 15 residues. CDR3 DNA sequence: TGTGCCAGCAGTTGGGACAGGGGCTCCTACAATGAGCAGTTCTTC. Amino acids: CASSWDRGSYNEQFF.

In its sample, this clonotype was seen many times. The rearrangement uses TRBV9 and TRBJ1-2; the D is unclear. Germline V gene data show CDR1 as SGDLS and CDR2 as YYNGEE. The CDR3 totals 17 residues. V lost 5 bases to trimming and J lost 8 bases, with 28 bases between them. The CDR3 loop is CASSLGSEPDLYGGYTF. CDR3 in DNA: TGTGCCAGCAGTCTTGGGTCAGAGCCAGACCTTTATGGGGGCTACACCTTC.

This clonotype was seen at least ten times. The chain links TRBV27 to TRBJ2-1; 8 nucleotides match TRBD2. The length of the CDR3 is 17 residues. The J segment lost 2 bases and the V segment lost 0 bases, leaving 6 bases of the junction unmatched. The germline CDR1 and CDR2 sequences are MNHEY and SMNVEV (reference sequence). The CDR3 reads CASSLSDGGVAYNEQFF. The DNA for the CDR3 is TGTGCCAGCAGTTTATCGGACGGGGGGGTTGCCTACAATGAGCAGTTCTTC.

The rearrangement joins TRBV9 to TRBJ2-1; 7 bases line up with TRBD2. Trimming cost V 2 bases and J 2 bases; bases outside gene matches: 7. Germline V gene sequence: CDR1 SGDLS, CDR2 YYNGEE. The CDR3 runs 16 residues. The CDR3 bases are TGTGCCAGCAGCGTCCATCAGCGGGGTACCTACAATGAGCAGTTCTTC. The encoded protein is CASSVHQRGTYNEQFF.

This clonotype was recorded many times. The V call is TRBV5-1, the J call TRBJ2-7; 7 bases line up with TRBD1. Germline V gives CDR1 SGHRS, CDR2 YFSETQ. Germline trimming cut 4 bases from V and 0 bases from J; bases unmatched to any gene: 4. The length of the CDR3 is 14 residues. CDR3 sequence reads: CASSTGQLSYEQYF. CDR3 in DNA: TGCGCCAGCAGCACGGGACAGCTCTCCTACGAGCAGTACTTC.

This clonotype was seen many times. The chain joins TRBV4-1 to TRBJ2-2; the match to TRBD1 covers 9 bases. Germline V gives CDR1 MGHRA, CDR2 YSYEKL. V lost 0 bases to trimming and J lost 5 bases; unmatched junction nucleotides: 7. CDR3 length: 17 residues. In nucleotides, the CDR3 is TGCGCCAGCAGCCAAGACCCGGGACAGGGTGGAACCGGGGAGCTGTTTTTT. Translation gives CASSQDPGQGGTGELFF.

This clonotype showed up many times. The rearrangement joins TRBV6-6 to TRBJ1-1; 7 nucleotides line up with TRBD1. Germline CDR1 is MNHNY and CDR2 is SVGAGI (reference sequence). CDR3 length: 13 residues. The V gene end was trimmed by 6 bases and the J gene end by 7 bases; junction bases not matched to a gene: 8. The CDR3 DNA reads as TGTGCCAGCAGCTGGGGGACAGACCTTGAAGCTTTCTTT. Translating gives CASSWGTDLEAFF.